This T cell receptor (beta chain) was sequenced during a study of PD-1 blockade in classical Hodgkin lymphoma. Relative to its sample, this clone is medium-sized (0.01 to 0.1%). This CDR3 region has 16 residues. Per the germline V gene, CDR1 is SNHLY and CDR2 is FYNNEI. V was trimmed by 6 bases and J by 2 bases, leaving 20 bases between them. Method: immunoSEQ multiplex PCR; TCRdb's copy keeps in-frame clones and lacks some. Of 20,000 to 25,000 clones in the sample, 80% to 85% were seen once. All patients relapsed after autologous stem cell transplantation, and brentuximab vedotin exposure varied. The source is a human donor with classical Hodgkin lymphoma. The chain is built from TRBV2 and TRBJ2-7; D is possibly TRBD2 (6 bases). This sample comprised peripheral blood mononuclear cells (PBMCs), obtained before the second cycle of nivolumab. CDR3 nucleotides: TGTGCCAGCAGGGCCGCTCAGGGCCGGGAGACCTACGAGCAGTACTTC. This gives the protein CASRAAQGRETYEQYF.